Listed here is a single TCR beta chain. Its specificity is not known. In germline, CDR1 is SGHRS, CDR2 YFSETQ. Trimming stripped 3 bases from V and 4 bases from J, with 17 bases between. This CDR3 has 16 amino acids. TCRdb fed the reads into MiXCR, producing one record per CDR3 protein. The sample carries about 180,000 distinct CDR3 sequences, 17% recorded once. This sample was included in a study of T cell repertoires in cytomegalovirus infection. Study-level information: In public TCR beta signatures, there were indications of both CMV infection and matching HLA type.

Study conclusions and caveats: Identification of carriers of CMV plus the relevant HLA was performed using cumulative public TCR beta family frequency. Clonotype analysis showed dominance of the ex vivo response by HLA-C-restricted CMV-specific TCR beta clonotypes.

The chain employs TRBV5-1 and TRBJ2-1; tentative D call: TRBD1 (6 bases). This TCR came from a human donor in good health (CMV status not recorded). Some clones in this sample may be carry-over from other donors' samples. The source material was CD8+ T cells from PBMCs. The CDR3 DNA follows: TGCGCCAGCAGCTGGGACACCCGAGGGGCGTACAATGAGCAGTTCTTC. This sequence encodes CASSWDTRGAYNEQFF.